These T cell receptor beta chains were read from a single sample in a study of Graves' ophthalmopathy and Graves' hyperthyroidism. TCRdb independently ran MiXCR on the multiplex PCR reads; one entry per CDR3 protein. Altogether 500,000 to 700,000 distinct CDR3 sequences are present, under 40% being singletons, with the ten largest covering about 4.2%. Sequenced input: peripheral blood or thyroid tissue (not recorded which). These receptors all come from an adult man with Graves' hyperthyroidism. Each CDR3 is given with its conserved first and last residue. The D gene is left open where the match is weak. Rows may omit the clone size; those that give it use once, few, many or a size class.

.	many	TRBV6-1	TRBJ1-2	TGTGCCAGCAGTGAAGAAGTTACGGGTGGCTACACCTTC	CASSEEVTGGYTF
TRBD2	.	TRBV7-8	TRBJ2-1	TGTGCCAGCAGCTTCGGGACTAGCCAGTTCTTC	CASSFGTSQFF
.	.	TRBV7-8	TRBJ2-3	TGTGCCAGCAGCCTGCAGACCGTGCACACAGATACGCAGTATTTT	CASSLQTVHTDTQYF
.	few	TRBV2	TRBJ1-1	TGTGCCAGCAGCCGTGGACGGGGGATGAACACTGAAGCTTTCTTT	CASSRGRGMNTEAFF
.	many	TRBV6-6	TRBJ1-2	TGTGCCAGCACCACGGACGCCGGCTATGGCTACACCTTC	CASTTDAGYGYTF
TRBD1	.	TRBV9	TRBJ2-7	TGTGCCAGCAGCCTTGGGACAGGAATGTACGAGCAGTACTTC	CASSLGTGMYEQYF
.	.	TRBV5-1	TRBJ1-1	TGCGCCAGCAGCTTGGGGGTGGTTTACACTGAAGCTTTCTTT	CASSLGVVYTEAFF
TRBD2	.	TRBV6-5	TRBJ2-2	TGTGCTAGAGTTTGGGCTAGCGGTAACACCGGGGAGCTGTTTTTT	CARVWASGNTGELFF
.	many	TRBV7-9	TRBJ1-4	TGTGCCAGCAGCTGGGGTTCAATAGATGAAAAACTGTTTTTT	CASSWGSIDEKLFF
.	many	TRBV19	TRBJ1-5	TGTGCCAGTAATAAGGGGACCGGTAGCAATCAGCCCCAGCATTTT	CASNKGTGSNQPQHF
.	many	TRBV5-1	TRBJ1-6	TGCGCCAGCAGCTTGGCGGAGAGACAGAGGAATTCACCCCTCCACTTT	CASSLAERQRNSPLHF
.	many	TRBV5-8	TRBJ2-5	TGTGCCAGCAGCTTGAGGGGGTTTGGAGCAGAGACCCAGTACTTC	CASSLRGFGAETQYF
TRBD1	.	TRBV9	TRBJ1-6	TGTGCCAGCAGCGCGGGACAGGGGGGATCACCCCTCCACTTT	CASSAGQGGSPLHF
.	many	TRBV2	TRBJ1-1	TGTGCCAGCAGTGAGATGGCAGCTTTCTTT	CASSEMAAFF
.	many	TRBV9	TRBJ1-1	TGTGCCAGCAGCGCCTCGGGGGAAAACACTGAAGCTTTCTTT	CASSASGENTEAFF
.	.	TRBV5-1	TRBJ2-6	TGCGCCAGCAGCTTGGGACAAGGGGCTTACTCTGGGGCCAACGTCCTGACTTTC	CASSLGQGAYSGANVLTF
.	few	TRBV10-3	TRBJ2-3	TGTGCCATCAGAATTCAGGGGATAGATACGCAGTATTTT	CAIRIQGIDTQYF
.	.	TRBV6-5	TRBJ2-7	TGTGCCAGCAGTTACGGAGACACATACGAGCAGTACTTC	CASSYGDTYEQYF
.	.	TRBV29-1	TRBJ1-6	TGCAGCAGTGAATTTGTCCCGGACTCACCCCTCCACTTT	CSSEFVPDSPLHF
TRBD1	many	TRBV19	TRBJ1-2	TGTGCCAGTAACGAAGCGGACAGGGGTTATGGCTACACCTTC	CASNEADRGYGYTF
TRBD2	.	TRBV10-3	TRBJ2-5	TGTGCCAGCAGTTACGCGGGGGGAACAGATACGCAGTACTTC	CASSYAGGTDTQYF
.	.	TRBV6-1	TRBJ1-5	TGTGCCAGCAGTGGGGACCTACAGGTTAGAGAGACCCAGCATTTT	CASSGDLQVRETQHF
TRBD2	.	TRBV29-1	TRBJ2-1	TGCAGTGCCCTGGGACTAGCTCTGCACAATGAGCAGTTCTTC	CSALGLALHNEQFF
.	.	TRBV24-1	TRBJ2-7	TGTGCCACCAGTGATGCCAGGAACTCCTACGAGCAGTACTTC	CATSDARNSYEQYF
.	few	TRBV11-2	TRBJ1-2	TGTGCCAGCAGCCACTCCACCGGGAGGACAGTGTCAGGCTACACCTTC	CASSHSTGRTVSGYTF
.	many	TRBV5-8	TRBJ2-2	TGTGCCAGCAGCTTTCAGGACAGACGAACCGGGGAGCTGTTTTTT	CASSFQDRRTGELFF